These 13 T cell receptor beta chains were all obtained from the same sample, sequenced in a study of identical twins. TCRdb passed the 5' RACE reads through MiXCR, listing each CDR3 protein once. In the table there are 450,000 to 650,000 distinct CDR3 sequences, approximately 14% of which are singletons. These data were also filed under a second study, of yellow fever vaccine responses in identical twins.

Material for sequencing was CD4+ T cells sorted from blood. The source is a woman under 30 in good health.

The V and J genes are TRBV6-1 and TRBJ2-2; a weak D match, TRBD2 (6 bases). V was trimmed by 7 bases and J by 6 bases, leaving 18 bases between them. Germline CDR1 reads MNHNS; CDR2 reads SASEGT. The CDR3 has 15 residues. This CDR3 reads CASTRWAGWSGELFF. As DNA, the CDR3 is TGTGCCAGCACCCGATGGGCGGGATGGTCCGGGGAGCTGTTTTTT.

To note about this clonotype: Mismatch with germline at one junction end may stem from a read error. The CDR3, as DNA: TGTACCAGCAGTTCATGGCGGGGGGCCAAAAAGGTCACAGATACGCAGTATTTT. Residues: CTSSSWRGAKKVTDTQYF. V and J are TRBV2 and TRBJ2-3; 8 bases are shared with TRBD2. The CDR3 totals 18 residues. Looked up from germline, CDR1 is SNHLY and CDR2 is FYNNEI.

The chain combines TRBV5-1 with TRBJ2-2; 10 nucleotides match TRBD1. CDR3 length: 19 amino acids. CDR1 is SGHRS, CDR2 YFSETQ, per germline. Losses at the gene ends were 3 bases for V and 0 bases for J; bases not matched to a gene: 11. As DNA, the CDR3 is TGCGCCAGCAGCTCTTCACCGGGACAGGGGCACCCGAACACCGGGGAGCTGTTTTTT. Amino acids: CASSSSPGQGHPNTGELFF.

This clonotype turned up a few times. CDR3 amino acids: CASSLGTSGSRQYF. The DNA for the CDR3 is TGTGCCAGCAGCTTAGGGACTAGCGGGAGCCGGCAGTACTTC. V is TRBV7-8 and J is TRBJ2-7; 13 bases align to TRBD2. Germline CDR1 and CDR2: SGHVS and FQNEAQ. CDR3 size: 14 residues. The V and J ends lost 1 base and 9 bases, in that order; junction bases with no gene match: 3.

V and J are TRBV29-1 and TRBJ1-1, with D possibly being TRBD1 (6 bases). Germline V CDR1 and CDR2: SQVTM, ANQGSEA. CDR3 length: 12 residues. V dropped 7 bases and J dropped 7 bases, with 16 bases sitting between them. CDR3 coding DNA: TGCAGCGCCGCCCCCAGGGGCCTTGAAGCTTTCTTT. Protein sequence: CSAAPRGLEAFF.

The chain couples TRBV10-3 to TRBJ1-4, with TRBD1 matching 10 bases. This CDR3 spans 14 amino acids. With 4 bases clipped from V and 6 bases from J, the junction kept 2 bases outside the gene matches. Germline CDR1 is ENHRY and CDR2 is SYGVKD. The CDR3 DNA sequence: TGTGCCATCAGTGGACAGGGGGCTTATGAAAAACTGTTTTTT. Translated, it gives CAISGQGAYEKLFF.

There are a few counts of this clonotype. The chain employs TRBV20-1 and TRBJ2-5, with 7 bases that match TRBD1. V lost 3 bases and J lost 1; bases outside the gene matches: 8. The germline V gene encodes CDR1 DFQATT and CDR2 SNEGSKA (reference sequence). The CDR3 loop spans 15 amino acids. The CDR3 reads CSARGMTGPQETQYF. Here the CDR3 DNA reads TGCAGTGCTAGGGGCATGACAGGGCCCCAAGAGACCCAGTACTTC.

The rearrangement joins TRBV24-1 to TRBJ2-7; D is perhaps TRBD1 or TRBD2 (5 bases each). Germline V gene sequence: CDR1 KGHDR, CDR2 SFDVKD. This CDR3 contains 13 residues. V was clipped by 9 bases and J by 3 bases, with 14 bases between them. The CDR3 DNA reads as TGTGCCACCTCTAGTGGGGGAAACTACGAGCAGTACTTC. This sequence encodes CATSSGGNYEQYF.

This clonotype was seen a handful of times. The chain joins TRBV28 to TRBJ2-3; 8 bases are a match to TRBD2. Germline lookup yields CDR1 MDHEN and CDR2 SYDVKM. CDR3 length equals 15 residues. Losses at the gene ends were 5 bases for V and 3 bases for J; bases not matched to a gene: 7. The CDR3 loop is CASSISGSWTDTQYF. The DNA for the CDR3 is TGTGCCAGCAGTATCAGCGGGAGTTGGACAGATACGCAGTATTTT.

This clonotype was seen a few times. The J gene is TRBJ2-2, the V gene TRBV28; D remains unclear. V dropped 5 bases and J dropped 3 bases, with 16 bases sitting between them. Germline V gives CDR1 MDHEN, CDR2 SYDVKM. The CDR3 sequence is 16 residues long. The CDR3 region is CASSPDRMGYTGELFF. The CDR3 DNA follows: TGTGCCAGCAGTCCCGATCGGATGGGCTACACCGGGGAGCTGTTTTTT.

This clonotype was counted only a few times. CDR3 bases: TGTGCCAGCAGTGACGGAGTCAATGAGCAGTTCTTC. Translation gives CASSDGVNEQFF. V is TRBV2 and J is TRBJ2-1; the D is unclear. Trimming took off 3 bases at V and 6 bases at J, with 6 bases between the two ends. Germline-derived CDR1 and CDR2 are SNHLY and FYNNEI. This CDR3 comprises 12 residues.

The V and J genes are TRBV7-6 and TRBJ1-2; the D is unclear. Trimming removed 5 bases at V and 7 bases at J, with 14 bases between. The germline gives CDR1 SGHVS, CDR2 FNYEAQ. The CDR3 loop spans 13 amino acids. CDR3 residues: CASSGMGLRGYTF. The CDR3 bases are TGTGCCAGCAGCGGTATGGGATTGCGTGGCTACACCTTC.

The sample holds a few counts of this clonotype. V and J are TRBV20-1 and TRBJ2-7, with D hard to call. The ends were cut back, 2 bases at V and 1 base at J, with 18 bases in the middle. CDR1 is DFQATT, CDR2 SNEGSKA, per germline (reference sequence). The CDR3 totals 16 residues. CDR3 sequence (DNA): TGCAGTGCTAGATCAACCGAGCCGGTGGCGTCCTACGAGCAGTACGTC. This codes for CSARSTEPVASYEQYV.